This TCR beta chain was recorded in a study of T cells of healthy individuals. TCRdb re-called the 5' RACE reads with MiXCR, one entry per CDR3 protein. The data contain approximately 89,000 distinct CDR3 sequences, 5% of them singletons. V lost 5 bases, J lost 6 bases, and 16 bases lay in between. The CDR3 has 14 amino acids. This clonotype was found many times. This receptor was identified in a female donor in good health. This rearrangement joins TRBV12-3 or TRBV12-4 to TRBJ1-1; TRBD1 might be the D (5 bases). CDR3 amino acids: CASSIWERDAEAFF. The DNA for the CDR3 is TGTGCCAGCAGTATTTGGGAGCGGGACGCTGAAGCTTTCTTT.